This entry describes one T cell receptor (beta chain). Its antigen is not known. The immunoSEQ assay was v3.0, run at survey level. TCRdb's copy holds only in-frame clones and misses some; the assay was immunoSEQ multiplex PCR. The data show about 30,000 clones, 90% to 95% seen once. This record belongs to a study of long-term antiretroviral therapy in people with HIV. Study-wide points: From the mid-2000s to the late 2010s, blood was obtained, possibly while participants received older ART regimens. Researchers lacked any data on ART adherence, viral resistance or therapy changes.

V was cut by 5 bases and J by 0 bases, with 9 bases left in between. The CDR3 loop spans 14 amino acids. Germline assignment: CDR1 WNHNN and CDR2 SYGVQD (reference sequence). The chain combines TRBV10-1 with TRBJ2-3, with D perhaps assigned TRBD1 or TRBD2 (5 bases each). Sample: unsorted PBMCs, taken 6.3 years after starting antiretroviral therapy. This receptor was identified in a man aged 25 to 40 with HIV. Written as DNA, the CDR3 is TGCGCCAGCAGTCTCGGGGACAGCACAGATACGCAGTATTTT. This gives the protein CASSLGDSTDTQYF.